Following are 32 T cell receptor beta chains from one sample sequenced in a study of beta chain features in type 1 diabetes. Every isolated RNA sample was fully reverse transcribed, so sequencing captured expressed TCRB transcripts. Method: immunoSEQ multiplex PCR; TCRdb's copy keeps in-frame clones and lacks some. Of roughly 150,000 clones listed, 11% are singletons. Sequenced sample: central memory CD4+ T cells from blood. The source is a man between 18 and 29 years old in good health.

This clone was seen repeatedly, ten times or more. The chain couples TRBV27 to TRBJ2-1; 8 bases are a match to TRBD2. V shed 3 bases, J shed 0 bases, and the junction held 7 bases outside the gene matches. CDR3 size: 17 residues. Germline CDR1 and CDR2: MNHEY and SMNVEV (reference sequence). CDR3 amino acids: CASSFYLAGRSYNEQFF. In DNA, the CDR3 is TGTGCCAGCAGTTTCTACCTAGCGGGCCGCTCCTACAATGAGCAGTTCTTC.

This clone was counted only a few times. This rearrangement joins TRBV4-2 to TRBJ2-5; the D is unclear. Trimming took off 4 bases at V and 3 bases at J, with 9 bases between the two ends. Looked up from germline, CDR1 is LGHNA and CDR2 is YNFKEQ. This CDR3 has 13 amino acids. The CDR3 DNA follows: TGTGCCAGCAGCCCCGGGCTTAAAGAGACCCAGTACTTC. Its translation is CASSPGLKETQYF.

This clone was seen a handful of times. The CDR3 sequence: CASSLGATDTQYF. CDR3 coding DNA: TGTGCCAGCAGCTTAGGGGCTACAGATACGCAGTATTTT. This rearrangement joins TRBV7-9 to TRBJ2-3; unclear D gene. In germline, CDR1 is SEHNR, CDR2 FQNEAQ (reference sequence). This CDR3 is built from 13 residues. V was cut by 1 base and J by 3 bases, with 5 bases left in between.

This clone came up a few times. The chain is built from TRBV7-9 and TRBJ2-7, with D perhaps matching TRBD1 (6 bases). The CDR3 is made up of 13 amino acids. The V gene's germline CDR1 is SEHNR and CDR2 FQNEAQ (reference sequence). Trimming stripped 4 bases from V and 2 bases from J, with 9 bases between. The CDR3 reads CASSYDRTYEQYF. The DNA of the CDR3 is TGTGCCAGCAGCTACGACAGGACCTACGAGCAGTACTTC.

The genes are TRBV5-6 and TRBJ1-6; D may be TRBD1 (6 bases). CDR3 length: 15 residues. From germline, CDR1 is SGHDT and CDR2 YYEEEE. V was cut by 1 base and J by 5 bases, with 10 bases left in between. The CDR3 sequence: CASSLLGGNNSPLHF. In DNA form, the CDR3 reads TGTGCCAGCAGCTTGTTAGGGGGGAATAATTCACCCCTCCACTTT.

This clone was seen more than once but under ten times. This chain uses TRBV13 with TRBJ1-6; 8 nucleotides line up with TRBD1. CDR1 and CDR2 (germline): PRHDT, FYEKMQ (reference sequence). The CDR3 spans 15 residues. Trimming at V came to 2 bases and at J to 7 bases, leaving 4 bases not matched to a gene. CDR3 in amino acids: CASSLRTGRNSPLHF. In DNA form, the CDR3 reads TGTGCCAGCAGCTTACGGACAGGGAGAAATTCACCCCTCCACTTT. Full variable domain (rest looked up from reference TRBV13 and TRBJ1-6): AAGVIQSPRHLIKEKRETATLKCYPIPRHDTVYWYQQGPGQDPQFLISFYEKMQSDKGSIPDRFSAQQFSDYHSELNMSSLELGDSALYFCASSLRTGRNSPLHFGNGTRLTVT.

The rearrangement joins TRBV7-3 to TRBJ2-3; D not resolved. Trimming removed 5 bases at V and 8 bases at J, with 11 bases between. CDR1 and CDR2 (germline): SGHTA, FQGTGA. The CDR3 has 12 amino acids. The CDR3 sequence is CASSPSGRTQYF. In nucleotides, the CDR3 is TGTGCCAGCAGCCCTAGTGGACGTACGCAGTATTTT.

There are a few counts of this clone. The V call is TRBV21-1, the J call TRBJ2-1; the table calls TRBD1, which could not be checked here. TRBV21-1 is noted as a pseudogene. The length of the CDR3 is 15 residues. CDR3 sequence (DNA): TGTGCCAGCAGCTCCCGGGACAGAATTTACAATGAGCAGTTCTTC. It specifies CASSSRDRIYNEQFF.

Only a few counts were recorded for this clone. V gene TRBV6-1 combines with J gene TRBJ2-5; D is possibly TRBD2 (5 bases). The CDR3 runs 11 residues. Germline lookup yields CDR1 MNHNS and CDR2 SASEGT. The V gene lost 1 base and the J gene lost 14 bases, with 11 bases spanning the gap. DNA for the CDR3: TGTGCCAGCAGTGAAGGTCTAGCAAGTTACTTC. This gives the protein CASSEGLASYF.

The chain links TRBV7-2 to TRBJ2-1; 9 nucleotides match TRBD2. Germline trimming cut 4 bases from V and 15 bases from J; bases unmatched to any gene: 13. Germline-derived CDR1 and CDR2 are SGHTA and FQGNSA. The CDR3 has 14 amino acids. CDR3 coding DNA: TGTGCCAGCAGCTCAGGGTCGGCTAGCGGGAACGGGTTCTTC. Translated, it gives CASSSGSASGNGFF.

The V and J genes are TRBV5-5 and TRBJ2-3, with 10 bases identical to TRBD2. Germline lookup yields CDR1 SGHKS and CDR2 YYEKEE (reference sequence). Trimming took 3 bases from V and 1 from J; bases not matched to a gene: 5. This CDR3 is built from 16 residues. The CDR3 DNA reads TGTGCCAGCAGCTCCCCAGCGGGAGGGCGCACAGATACGCAGTATTTT. Translated: CASSSPAGGRTDTQYF.

This clone occurred many times. This chain connects TRBV18 to TRBJ2-7; 9 nucleotides align to TRBD1. V trimming: 3 bases; J trimming: 3 bases; junction bases outside the gene matches: 6. CDR1 KGHSH and CDR2 LQKENI come from the germline V gene. This CDR3 comprises 15 residues. The CDR3 loop reads CASSPLGTGNYEQYF. Here the CDR3 DNA reads TGTGCCAGCTCACCGTTGGGGACAGGGAACTACGAGCAGTACTTC.

This clone was found many times. V is TRBV4-2 and J is TRBJ2-7; 7 bases map to TRBD2. V lost 0 bases and J lost 9; bases outside the gene matches: 11. Germline-derived CDR1 and CDR2 are LGHNA and YNFKEQ. The CDR3 has 15 residues. The CDR3 region has the DNA TGTGCCAGCAGCCAAGATCAAGCGGGGACCACGGTGCAGTACTTC. This gives the protein CASSQDQAGTTVQYF.

This clone has more than one count but fewer than ten. The V call is TRBV29-1, the J call TRBJ2-2, with D perhaps being TRBD1 or TRBD2 (5 bases each). Trimming took 6 bases from V and 6 from J, leaving 17 bases between them. This CDR3 has 14 residues. Germline CDR1 SQVTM, CDR2 ANQGSEA. DNA of the CDR3: TGCAGCGTATATTGGGACCCCAGGGCCGGGGAGCTGTTTTTT. It is translated as CSVYWDPRAGELFF.

With regard to this clone: Additional DNA sequences in this sample encode the identical CDR3. The gene calls are TRBV28 and TRBJ1-3; D might be TRBD1 (5 bases). Trimming left V 3 bases short and J 0 bases short, with 9 bases between. CDR3 length equals 15 residues. From germline, CDR1 is MDHEN and CDR2 SYDVKM. In DNA, the CDR3 is TGTGCCAGCAGTTTTAGGGGTTCCTCTGGAAACACCATATATTTT. It specifies CASSFRGSSGNTIYF.

Concerning this clone: This could be a read error, since a much larger clone is one nucleotide away. The rearrangement uses TRBV10-3 and TRBJ2-1, with D unclear. CDR3 length: 12 amino acids. Trimming cost V 3 bases and J 3 bases, with 3 bases left between them. Germline values: CDR1 ENHRY, CDR2 SYGVKD. CDR3: CAISDGYNEQFF. In DNA form, the CDR3 reads TGTGCCATCAGTGACGGCTACAATGAGCAGTTCTTC.

Many counts were recorded for this clone. The chain uses TRBV4-1 and TRBJ1-4; D unresolved. The V gene's germline CDR1 is MGHRA and CDR2 YSYEKL. CDR3 length equals 15 residues. Trimming left V 1 base short and J 5 bases short, with 11 bases between. CDR3 nucleotides: TGCGCCAGCAGCCAAGTAACACGGCTAAATGAAAAACTGTTTTTT. This translates into CASSQVTRLNEKLFF.

This clone was observed a handful of times. The rearrangement joins TRBV28 to TRBJ2-6; D tentatively fits TRBD1 or TRBD2 (5 bases each). Trimming removed 4 bases from V and 0 bases from J, with 10 bases in between. Germline CDR1 is MDHEN and CDR2 is SYDVKM. The CDR3 length is 16 residues. This CDR3 reads CASSSGPASGANVLTF. The CDR3 DNA sequence: TGTGCCAGCAGTTCGGGACCTGCCTCTGGGGCCAACGTCCTGACTTTC.

This clone has just a few counts. The chain couples TRBV29-1 to TRBJ1-1; D is perhaps TRBD1 (5 bases). V lost 6 bases, J lost 0 bases, and 11 bases lay in between. CDR1 and CDR2 from the germline V gene are SQVTM and ANQGSEA. This CDR3 region has 13 residues. CDR3 nucleotide sequence: TGCAGCGTGCGTACAGGCATGAACACTGAAGCTTTCTTT. It codes for CSVRTGMNTEAFF.

This clone appeared a few times. This rearrangement joins TRBV29-1 to TRBJ1-6; the D gene is possibly TRBD1 (6 bases). The CDR3 is 14 amino acids. CDR1 SQVTM and CDR2 ANQGSEA come from the germline V gene. The V end lost 2 bases, the J end lost 7 bases, and 12 bases lay between the germline ends. The CDR3 loop reads CSVESGQWNSPLHF. The CDR3 DNA sequence: TGCAGCGTTGAAAGTGGACAGTGGAATTCACCCCTCCACTTT.

This clone was detected a few times. Other DNA sequences from this sample encode an identical CDR3 as well. The chain's CDR3 is CSADQGHYGYTF. CDR3 in DNA: TGCAGCGCCGACCAGGGTCACTATGGCTACACCTTC. The rearrangement links TRBV29-1 to TRBJ1-2; the D gene is possibly TRBD1 (5 bases). CDR3 length equals 12 residues. V lost 7 bases and J 3 bases, leaving 12 bases between the germline ends. Germline assignment: CDR1 SQVTM and CDR2 ANQGSEA.

Comment on this clone: The same CDR3 is also encoded by other DNA sequences in this sample. The genes are TRBV30 and TRBJ2-2, with D unclear. CDR1 and CDR2 (germline): GTSNPN, SVGIG (reference sequence). Between the trimmed V and J ends, which lost 1 base and 7 bases, there was a span of 19 bases. CDR3 length: 16 amino acids. DNA of the CDR3: TGTGCCTGGAGTGCGTCCAGGCTAACCTCCGGCGGGGAGCTGTTTTTT. Translating gives CAWSASRLTSGGELFF. Using reference TRBV30 and TRBJ2-2 for the parts outside the CDR3, the full variable domain is SQTIHQWPATLVQPVGSPLSLECTVEGTSNPNLYWYRQAAGRGLQLLFYSVGIGQISSEVPQNLSASRPQDRQFILSSKKLLLSDSGFYLCAWSASRLTSGGELFFGEGSRLTVL.

The gene calls are TRBV10-3 and TRBJ2-7, with TRBD2 matching over 10 bases. CDR1 ENHRY and CDR2 SYGVKD come from the germline V gene. This CDR3 contains 14 residues. V trimming: 7 bases; J trimming: 3 bases; junction bases outside the gene matches: 6. For the CDR3, the DNA is TGTGCCATCACCCGAGCGGGAGGGCACTACGAGCAGTACTTC. It codes for CAITRAGGHYEQYF.

This clone has at least ten counts. The J gene is TRBJ1-4, the V gene TRBV28; 7 nucleotides align to TRBD1. CDR3 length: 15 amino acids. Germline lookup yields CDR1 MDHEN and CDR2 SYDVKM. The ends lost 3 bases at V and 5 bases at J; junction bases unmatched: 6. The CDR3 here is CASSFNGRGNEKLFF. CDR3 bases: TGTGCCAGCAGTTTTAACGGCAGGGGGAATGAAAAACTGTTTTTT.

This clone appeared a few times. CDR3 sequence: CASKPSGSNQETQYF. Here the CDR3 DNA reads TGTGCCAGCAAGCCATCCGGGAGCAACCAAGAGACCCAGTACTTC. The chain employs TRBV2 and TRBJ2-5; possible D gene TRBD2, 6 bases. CDR1 SNHLY and CDR2 FYNNEI come from the germline V gene. This CDR3 region has 15 residues. V was trimmed by 7 bases and J by 0 bases, leaving 15 bases between them.

This clone was observed a few times. The gene calls are TRBV7-2 and TRBJ2-5; perhaps TRBD2 as D (5 bases). The end of the DNA fits TRBJ2-7 better, so the J call may be wrong. The CDR3 sequence is 12 residues long. Germline CDR1 is SGHTA and CDR2 is FQGNSA. The chain's CDR3 is CASRGEAYEQYF. DNA for the CDR3: TGTGCCAGCAGGGGAGAGGCCTACGAGCAGTACTTC.

The rearrangement links TRBV4-2 to TRBJ2-3; maybe TRBD1 (6 bases). CDR1 and CDR2 from the germline V gene are LGHNA and YNFKEQ. CDR3 length equals 16 residues. Trimming took off 3 bases at V and 3 bases at J, with 16 bases between the two ends. This CDR3 reads CASSHTGHLRTDTQYF. CDR3 bases: TGTGCCAGCAGCCACACGGGACACCTTCGAACAGATACGCAGTATTTT.

Notes on this clone: This specimen includes other DNA sequences encoding the same CDR3. The V and J genes are TRBV6-5 and TRBJ2-3; no clear D. V lost 0 bases and J 0 bases, leaving 7 bases between the germline ends. Per germline, CDR1 MNHEY and CDR2 SVGAGI. This CDR3 spans 15 amino acids. The CDR3 DNA follows: TGTGCCAGCAGTTACTCGCGGAAAAGCACAGATACGCAGTATTTT. Encoded protein: CASSYSRKSTDTQYF.

The V call is TRBV29-1, the J call TRBJ1-1; D call uncertain. The ends were cut back, 4 bases at V and 5 bases at J, with 11 bases in the middle. The CDR3 totals 12 residues. Germline V gene data show CDR1 as SQVTM and CDR2 as ANQGSEA. CDR3 sequence: CSVGWGGTEAFF. CDR3 in DNA: TGCAGCGTTGGATGGGGAGGGACTGAAGCTTTCTTT.

The chain has TRBV10-3 and TRBJ2-3; D call uncertain. V was cut by 1 base and J by 3 bases, with 5 bases left in between. This CDR3 is 13 amino acids long. Germline V gene lookup returns CDR1 ENHRY and CDR2 SYGVKD. The chain's CDR3 is CAISEWGTDTQYF. CDR3 in DNA: TGTGCCATCAGTGAGTGGGGAACAGATACGCAGTATTTT.

This rearrangement joins TRBV7-2 to TRBJ1-1, with a tentative D call TRBD1 (6 bases). CDR1 and CDR2 from the germline V gene are SGHTA and FQGNSA. Between the trimmed V and J ends, which lost 5 bases and 5 bases, there was a span of 15 bases. The CDR3 sequence is 14 residues long. CDR3 sequence reads: CASSLITGRTEAFF. The CDR3 coding sequence is TGTGCCAGCAGCCTTATTACAGGGAGGACTGAAGCTTTCTTT.

The rearrangement links TRBV7-2 to TRBJ1-5, with TRBD1 as a possible D gene (6 bases). Trimming took 0 bases from V and 7 from J, leaving 10 bases between them. Germline-derived CDR1 and CDR2 are SGHTA and FQGNSA. CDR3 length: 14 amino acids. CDR3 bases: TGTGCCAGCAGCTTAGCGGGGGCTGGGCAGCCCCAGCATTTT. Amino acids: CASSLAGAGQPQHF.